This T cell receptor beta chain originates from a study of Ad26.COV2.S vaccination and SARS-CoV-2 variants. Across the study: COV1001, an Ad26.COV2.S trial, supplied this vaccine-arm donor. Into the muscle, Ad26.COV2.S was dosed once or twice, 56 days apart. Study outcomes and limitations: Placebo recipients had lower spike-specific TCR breadth than vaccine recipients.

The assay was immunoSEQ multiplex PCR, and TCRdb's table has in-frame clones only and misses some. The sample yields approximately 420,000 clones, 85% to 90% seen once. On this clone: The antigen remains undetermined.

This sample's treatment: roughly 18 received Ad26.COV2.S at low or high dose, single or two shots; roughly 5 received placebo; per-sample allocation not given. Day 63 after the first vaccine or placebo injection was the time point for sampling. The donor's status was that of an adult aged 18-55 years in Boston. The J segment lost 8 bases and the V segment lost 5 bases, leaving 4 bases of the junction unmatched. There are 14 residues in the CDR3. The germline V gene has CDR1 MNHEY and CDR2 SVGAGI. The rearrangement uses TRBV6-5 and TRBJ2-1; 12 bases match TRBD2. The receptor's source is a person between 18 and 59 years old who received the Ad26.COV2.S COVID-19 vaccine or a placebo. The sample was peripheral blood, taken in a trial of Ad26.COV2.S vaccine versus placebo. The CDR3 coding sequence is TGTGCCAGCAGTACTAGCGGGGGGTGGGATGAGCAGTTCTTC. It specifies CASSTSGGWDEQFF.